The rows below give T cell receptor beta chains drawn from one sample of a study of sequential checkpoint blockade in melanoma. The assay was immunoSEQ multiplex PCR, and TCRdb's table has in-frame clones only and misses some. Here the sample spans 15,000 or so clones, 85% to 95% being singletons. The material was CD8+ T cells sorted from blood (inferred from file names), obtained from a patient given nivolumab and ipilimumab in sequence. These TCRs come from a human donor with melanoma. Each CDR3 is given with its conserved first and last residue. D genes are given only for firm matches. Size is stated for part of the rows, as once, few or many counts, or as a class when the clone is expanded.

CDR3	DNA	size	D	V	J
CASSTSGSSYEQYF	TGTGCCAGCAGTACTAGCGGGTCCTCCTACGAGCAGTACTTC	-	TRBD2	TRBV27	TRBJ2-7
CASGFGQGNYGYTF	TGTGCTAGTGGTTTCGGACAGGGGAACTATGGCTACACCTTC	-	TRBD1	TRBV12-5	TRBJ1-2
CASSIRAGQPQHF	TGTGCCAGTAGTATAAGGGCAGGGCAGCCCCAGCATTTT	-	-	TRBV19	TRBJ1-5
CAWSVRVRDHGYTF	TGTGCCTGGAGTGTACGTGTCAGGGATCATGGCTACACCTTC	-	-	TRBV30	TRBJ1-2
CASSLGNRGREQYF	TGTGCCAGCAGTTTAGGGAACAGGGGGAGGGAGCAGTACTTC	-	TRBD1	TRBV27	TRBJ2-7
CASSAPGTGGFTEAFF	TGTGCCAGCAGTGCCCCCGGGACAGGGGGCTTCACTGAAGCTTTCTTT	-	TRBD1	TRBV27	TRBJ1-1
CATLQGYGYTF	TGTGCCACCCTCCAGGGGTACGGCTACACCTTC	-	-	TRBV19	TRBJ1-2
CATRGGYGYTF	TGTGCCACTAGAGGGGGCTATGGCTACACCTTC	-	-	TRBV28	TRBJ1-2
CASSPRPANEKLFF	TGTGCCAGCTCACCACGGCCTGCTAATGAAAAACTGTTTTTT	-	-	TRBV18	TRBJ1-4
CASSQGQMNTEAFF	TGCGCCAGCAGCCAAGGGCAGATGAACACTGAAGCTTTCTTT	once	-	TRBV4-3	TRBJ1-1
CASSVGGSYEQYF	TGTGCCAGCAGCGTAGGCGGTTCCTACGAGCAGTACTTC	-	-	TRBV9	TRBJ2-7
CASSWDRGRMNTEAFF	TGTGCCAGCAGTTGGGACAGGGGAAGGATGAACACTGAAGCTTTCTTT	-	TRBD1	TRBV28	TRBJ1-1
CASSLGTGSNQPQHF	TGTGCCAGCAGCTTAGGTACAGGGAGCAATCAGCCCCAGCATTTT	-	-	TRBV7-6	TRBJ1-5
CASSLWGGGTEAFF	TGTGCCAGCAGCTTATGGGGAGGGGGGACTGAAGCTTTCTTT	-	-	TRBV7-2	TRBJ1-1